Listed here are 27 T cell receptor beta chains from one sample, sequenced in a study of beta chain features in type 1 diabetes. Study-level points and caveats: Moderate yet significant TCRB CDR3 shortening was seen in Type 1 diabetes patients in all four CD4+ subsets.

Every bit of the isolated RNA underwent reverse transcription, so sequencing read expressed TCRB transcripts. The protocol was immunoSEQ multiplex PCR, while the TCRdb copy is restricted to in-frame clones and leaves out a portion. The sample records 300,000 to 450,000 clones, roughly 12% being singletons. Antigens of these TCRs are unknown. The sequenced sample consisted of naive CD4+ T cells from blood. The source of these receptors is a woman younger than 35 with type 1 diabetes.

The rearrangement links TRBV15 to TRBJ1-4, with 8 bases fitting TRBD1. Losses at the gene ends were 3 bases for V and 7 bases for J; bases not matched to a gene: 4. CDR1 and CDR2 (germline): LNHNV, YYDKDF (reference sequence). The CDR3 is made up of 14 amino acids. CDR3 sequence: CATSRDRDGEKLFF. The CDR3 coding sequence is TGTGCCACCAGCAGGGACAGGGACGGTGAAAAACTGTTTTTT. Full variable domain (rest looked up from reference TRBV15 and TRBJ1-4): DAMVIQNPRYQVTQFGKPVTLSCSQTLNHNVMYWYQQKSSQAPKLLFHYYDKDFNNEADTPDNFQSRRPNTSFCFLDIRSPGLGDTAMYLCATSRDRDGEKLFFGSGTQLSVL.

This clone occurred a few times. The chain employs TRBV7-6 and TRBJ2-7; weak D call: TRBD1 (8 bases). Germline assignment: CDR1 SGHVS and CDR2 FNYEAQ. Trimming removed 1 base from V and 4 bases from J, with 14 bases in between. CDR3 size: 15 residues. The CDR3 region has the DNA TGTGCCAGCAGCTTAGACAGGGGGGGGAATTACGAGCAGTACTTC. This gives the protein CASSLDRGGNYEQYF.

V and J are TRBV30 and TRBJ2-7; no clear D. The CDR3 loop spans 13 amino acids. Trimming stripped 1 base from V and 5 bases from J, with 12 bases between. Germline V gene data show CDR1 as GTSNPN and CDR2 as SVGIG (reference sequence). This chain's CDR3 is CAWSAGSPDEQYF. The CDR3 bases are TGTGCCTGGAGTGCCGGGTCCCCAGACGAGCAGTACTTC.

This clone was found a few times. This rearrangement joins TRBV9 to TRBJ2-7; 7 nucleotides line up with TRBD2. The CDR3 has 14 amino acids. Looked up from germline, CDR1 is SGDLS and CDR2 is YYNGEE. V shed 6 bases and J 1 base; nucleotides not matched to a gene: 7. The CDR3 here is CASTPGLTSYEQYF. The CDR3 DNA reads TGTGCCAGCACGCCGGGACTAACATCCTACGAGCAGTACTTC.

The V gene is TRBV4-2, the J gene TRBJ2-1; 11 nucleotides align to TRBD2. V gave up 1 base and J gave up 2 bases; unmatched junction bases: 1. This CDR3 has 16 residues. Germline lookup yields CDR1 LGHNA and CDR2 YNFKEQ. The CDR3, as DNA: TGTGCCAGCAGCCAAGCGACTAGCGGGGCCTACAATGAGCAGTTCTTC. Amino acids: CASSQATSGAYNEQFF.

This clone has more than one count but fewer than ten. Written as DNA, the CDR3 is TGCGCCAGCAGCTCCGACTCAACTAATGAAAAACTGTTTTTT. Amino acid sequence: CASSSDSTNEKLFF. The chain has TRBV5-1 and TRBJ1-4, with no clear D. Trimming cost V 3 bases and J 0 bases, with 6 bases left between them. The CDR3 spans 14 residues. Germline V gene lookup returns CDR1 SGHRS and CDR2 YFSETQ.

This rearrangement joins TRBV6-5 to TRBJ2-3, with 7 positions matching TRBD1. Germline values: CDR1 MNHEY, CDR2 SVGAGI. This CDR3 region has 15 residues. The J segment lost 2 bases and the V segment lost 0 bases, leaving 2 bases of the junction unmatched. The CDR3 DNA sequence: TGTGCCAGCAGTTACTCGGGACAGTTCACAGATACGCAGTATTTT. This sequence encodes CASSYSGQFTDTQYF.

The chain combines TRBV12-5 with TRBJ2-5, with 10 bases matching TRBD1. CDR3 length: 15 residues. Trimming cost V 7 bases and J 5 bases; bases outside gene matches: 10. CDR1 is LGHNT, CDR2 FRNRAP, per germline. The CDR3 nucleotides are TGTGCTAGTGCCCCGGGGACAGGGGAATGGGAGACCCAGTACTTC. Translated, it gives CASAPGTGEWETQYF.

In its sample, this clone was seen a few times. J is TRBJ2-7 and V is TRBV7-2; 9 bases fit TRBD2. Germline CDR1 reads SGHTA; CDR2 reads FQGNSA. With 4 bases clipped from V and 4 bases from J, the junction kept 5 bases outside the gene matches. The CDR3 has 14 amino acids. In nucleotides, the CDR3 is TGTGCCAGCAGCTCCGGGACTAGCAGATACGAGCAGTACTTC. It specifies CASSSGTSRYEQYF. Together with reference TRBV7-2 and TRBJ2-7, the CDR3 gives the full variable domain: GAGVSQSPSNKVTEKGKDVELRCDPISGHTALYWYRQSLGQGLEFLIYFQGNSAPDKSGLPSDRFSAERTGGSVSTLTIQRTQQEDSAVYLCASSSGTSRYEQYFGPGTRLTVT.

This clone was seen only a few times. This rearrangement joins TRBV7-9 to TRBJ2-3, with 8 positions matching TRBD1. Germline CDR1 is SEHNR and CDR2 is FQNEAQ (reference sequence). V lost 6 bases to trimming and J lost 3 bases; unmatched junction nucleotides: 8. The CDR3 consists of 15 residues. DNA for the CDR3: TGTGCCAGCAGTTTCGCAGGGGGCGGAACAGATACGCAGTATTTT. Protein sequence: CASSFAGGGTDTQYF. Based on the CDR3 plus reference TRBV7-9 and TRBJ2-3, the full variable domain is DTGVSQNPRHKITKRGQNVTFRCDPISEHNRLYWYRQTLGQGPEFLTYFQNEAQLEKSRLLSDRFSAERPKGSFSTLEIQRTEQGDSAMYLCASSFAGGGTDTQYFGPGTRLTVL.

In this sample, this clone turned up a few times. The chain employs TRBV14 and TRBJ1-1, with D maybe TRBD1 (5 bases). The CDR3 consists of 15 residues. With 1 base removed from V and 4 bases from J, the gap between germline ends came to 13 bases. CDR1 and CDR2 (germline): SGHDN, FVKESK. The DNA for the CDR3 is TGTGCCAGCAGCCAAGTTATAGGAGGGGTCACTGAAGCTTTCTTT. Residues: CASSQVIGGVTEAFF.

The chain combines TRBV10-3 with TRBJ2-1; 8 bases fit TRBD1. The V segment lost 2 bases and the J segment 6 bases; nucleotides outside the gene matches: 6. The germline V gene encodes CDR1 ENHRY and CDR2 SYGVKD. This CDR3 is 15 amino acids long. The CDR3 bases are TGTGCCATCAGTGAGGGGCAGGGGGCAGTCAATGAGCAGTTCTTC. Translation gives CAISEGQGAVNEQFF.

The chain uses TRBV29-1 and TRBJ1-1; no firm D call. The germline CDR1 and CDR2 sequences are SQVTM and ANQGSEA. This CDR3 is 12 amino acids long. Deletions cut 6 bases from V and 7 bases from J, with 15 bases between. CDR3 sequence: CSVGKEPYEAFF. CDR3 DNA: TGCAGCGTCGGGAAGGAGCCCTATGAAGCTTTCTTT.

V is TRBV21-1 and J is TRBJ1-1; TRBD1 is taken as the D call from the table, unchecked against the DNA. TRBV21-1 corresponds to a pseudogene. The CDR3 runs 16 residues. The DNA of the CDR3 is TGTGCCAGCAGCAAAGTGACAGGGCGGGGAAGCACTGAAGCTTTCTTT. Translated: CASSKVTGRGSTEAFF.

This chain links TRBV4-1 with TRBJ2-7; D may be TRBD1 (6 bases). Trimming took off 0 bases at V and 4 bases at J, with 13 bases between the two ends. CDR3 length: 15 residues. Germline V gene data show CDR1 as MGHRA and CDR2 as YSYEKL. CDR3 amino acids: CASSQDIQGFYEQYF. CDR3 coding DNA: TGCGCCAGCAGCCAAGATATACAGGGTTTTTACGAGCAGTACTTC.

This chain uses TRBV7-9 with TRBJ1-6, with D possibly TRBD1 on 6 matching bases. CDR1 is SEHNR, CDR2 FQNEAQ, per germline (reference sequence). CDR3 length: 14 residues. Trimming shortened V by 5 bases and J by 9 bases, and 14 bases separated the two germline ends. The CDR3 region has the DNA TGTGCCAGCAGCGAACAGGGACCATTTTCACCCCTCCACTTT. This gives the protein CASSEQGPFSPLHF.

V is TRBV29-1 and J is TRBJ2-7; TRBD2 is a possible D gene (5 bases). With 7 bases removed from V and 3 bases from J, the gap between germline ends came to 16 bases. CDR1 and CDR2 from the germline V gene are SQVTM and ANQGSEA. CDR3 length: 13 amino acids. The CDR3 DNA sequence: TGCAGCGCACGGACTGGGTCTTTCTACGAGCAGTACTTC. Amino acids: CSARTGSFYEQYF.

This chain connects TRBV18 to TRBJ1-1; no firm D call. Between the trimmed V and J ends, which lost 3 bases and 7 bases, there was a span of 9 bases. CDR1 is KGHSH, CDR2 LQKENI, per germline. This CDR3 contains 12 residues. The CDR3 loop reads CASSPSEGEAFF. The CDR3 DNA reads TGTGCCAGCTCACCGTCGGAGGGTGAAGCTTTCTTT.

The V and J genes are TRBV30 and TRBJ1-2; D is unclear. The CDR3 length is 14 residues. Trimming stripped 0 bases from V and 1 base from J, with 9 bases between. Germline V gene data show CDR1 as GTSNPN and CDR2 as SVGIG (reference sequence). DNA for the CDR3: TGTGCCTGGAGTGTGCTAGCTATTAACTATGGCTACACCTTC. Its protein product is CAWSVLAINYGYTF. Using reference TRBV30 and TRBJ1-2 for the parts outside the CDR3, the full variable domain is SQTIHQWPATLVQPVGSPLSLECTVEGTSNPNLYWYRQAAGRGLQLLFYSVGIGQISSEVPQNLSASRPQDRQFILSSKKLLLSDSGFYLCAWSVLAINYGYTFGSGTRLTVV.

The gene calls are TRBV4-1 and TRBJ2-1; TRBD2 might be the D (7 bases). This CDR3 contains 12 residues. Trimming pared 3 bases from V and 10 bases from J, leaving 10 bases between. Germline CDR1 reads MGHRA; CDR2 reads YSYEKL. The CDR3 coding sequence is TGCGCCAGCAGCCAGGGGGGGCCCGAGCAGTTCTTC. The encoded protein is CASSQGGPEQFF.

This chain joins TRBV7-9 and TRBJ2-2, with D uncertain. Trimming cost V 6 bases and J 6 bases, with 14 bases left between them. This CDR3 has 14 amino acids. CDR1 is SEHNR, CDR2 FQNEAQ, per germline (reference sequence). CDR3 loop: CASSVGPRAGELFF. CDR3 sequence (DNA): TGTGCCAGCAGTGTTGGGCCCCGTGCCGGGGAGCTGTTTTTT.

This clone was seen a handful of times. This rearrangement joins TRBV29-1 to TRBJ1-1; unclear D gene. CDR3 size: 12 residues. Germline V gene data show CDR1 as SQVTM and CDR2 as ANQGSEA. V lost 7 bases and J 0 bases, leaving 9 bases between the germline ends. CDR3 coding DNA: TGCAGCGCGAGGTTGGTGAACACTGAAGCTTTCTTT. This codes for CSARLVNTEAFF.

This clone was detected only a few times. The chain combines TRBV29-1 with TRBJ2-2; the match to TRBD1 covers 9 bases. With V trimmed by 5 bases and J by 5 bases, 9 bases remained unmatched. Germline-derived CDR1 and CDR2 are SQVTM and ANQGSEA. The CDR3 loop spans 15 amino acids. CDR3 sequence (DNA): TGCAGCGTTCTACCGGGACAGGGCGTTACCGGGGAGCTGTTTTTT. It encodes CSVLPGQGVTGELFF.

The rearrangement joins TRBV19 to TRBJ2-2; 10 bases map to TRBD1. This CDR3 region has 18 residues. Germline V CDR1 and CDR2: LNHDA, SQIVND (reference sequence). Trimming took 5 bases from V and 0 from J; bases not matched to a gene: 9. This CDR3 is CASSGYRDRGTNTGELFF. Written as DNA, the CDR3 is TGTGCCAGTAGTGGGTACCGGGACAGGGGAACGAACACCGGGGAGCTGTTTTTT.

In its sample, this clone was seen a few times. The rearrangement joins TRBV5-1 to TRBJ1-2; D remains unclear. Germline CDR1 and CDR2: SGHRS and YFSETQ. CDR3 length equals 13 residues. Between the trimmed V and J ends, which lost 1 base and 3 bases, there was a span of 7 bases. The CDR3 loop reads CASSLSGDYGYTF. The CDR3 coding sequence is TGCGCCAGCAGCTTGTCCGGGGACTATGGCTACACCTTC.

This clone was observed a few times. CDR3 nucleotides: TGTGCCAGCAGCGTAGCTACGACTAGCGGGCTCAACACAGATACGCAGTATTTT. It yields the protein CASSVATTSGLNTDTQYF. V gene TRBV9 combines with J gene TRBJ2-3; TRBD2 aligns across 10 bases. Per the germline V gene, CDR1 is SGDLS and CDR2 is YYNGEE. After removal of 0 bases from V and 2 bases from J, the junction contained 9 bases not matched to a gene. The CDR3 sequence is 18 residues long.

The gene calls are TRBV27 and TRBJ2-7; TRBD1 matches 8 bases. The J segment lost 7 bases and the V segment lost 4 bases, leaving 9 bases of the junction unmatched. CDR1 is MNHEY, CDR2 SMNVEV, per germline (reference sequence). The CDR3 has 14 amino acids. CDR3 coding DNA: TGTGCCAGCAGTTCGGACAGGGCGGAGCTTGAGCAGTACTTC. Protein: CASSSDRAELEQYF.